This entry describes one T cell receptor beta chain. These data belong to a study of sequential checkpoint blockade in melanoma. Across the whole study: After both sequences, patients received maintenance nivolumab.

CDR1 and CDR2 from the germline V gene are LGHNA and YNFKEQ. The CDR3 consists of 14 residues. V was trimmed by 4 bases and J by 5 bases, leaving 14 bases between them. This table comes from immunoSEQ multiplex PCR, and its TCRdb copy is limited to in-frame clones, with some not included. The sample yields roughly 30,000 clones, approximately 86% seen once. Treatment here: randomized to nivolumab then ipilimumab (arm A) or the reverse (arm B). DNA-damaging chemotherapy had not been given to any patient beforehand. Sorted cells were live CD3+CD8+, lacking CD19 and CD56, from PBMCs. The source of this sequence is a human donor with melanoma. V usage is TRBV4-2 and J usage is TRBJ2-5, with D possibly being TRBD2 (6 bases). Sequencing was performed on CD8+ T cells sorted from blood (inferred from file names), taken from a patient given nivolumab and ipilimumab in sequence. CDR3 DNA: TGTGCCAGCAGCCCTCTCCCGGGGGAGGAGACCCAGTACTTC. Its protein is CASSPLPGEETQYF.